The T cell receptor (beta chain) under discussion was sequenced for a study of cytomegalovirus exposure and HLA in healthy donors. The study ran its PCR with 60 Vbeta and 13 Jbeta primers. Generated by immunoSEQ multiplex PCR, the TCRdb table keeps only in-frame clones and is missing some. The sample table includes around 110,000 clones. Overall study findings and caveats: Prediction of most subjects' HLA-A and HLA-B alleles by TCR beta sequences was reportedly accurate. Later analysis associated a missense DCLRE1C variant with TCR beta V- and J-gene trimming. Rarity held for most TCR sequences, but there were some public TCRs that occurred in many donors.

All the people who gave samples were healthy bone marrow donors. The CDR3 sequence is 12 residues long. The germline V gene encodes CDR1 SQVTM and CDR2 ANQGSEA. Trimming took 8 bases from V and 1 from J, leaving 11 bases between them. Turning to this clone: Antigen specificity is unknown.

The sequenced sample was PBMCs. This sequence originates from a man aged 40-49 years in good health and CMV-seropositive. The chain combines TRBV29-1 with TRBJ1-1; no firm D call. CDR3 in amino acids: CSYVSPNTEAFF. The CDR3 nucleotides read TGCAGCTACGTGAGTCCGAACACTGAAGCTTTCTTT.